The 20 T cell receptor beta chains below were found in one sample sequenced in a study of immune cell composition in non-small cell lung cancer. Normal lung was taken at the farthest possible site, at least 3 cm from tumour. Here immunoSEQ multiplex PCR was the method, and the copy in TCRdb shows in-frame clones only, minus some. The top ten hold roughly 8.7% of the sample, which has 5,000 to 7,500 clones, 65% to 85% seen once. Material: non-adjacent lung tissue. These TCRs come from a human donor with non-small cell lung cancer.

This chain joins TRBV4-3 and TRBJ2-7; the match to TRBD1 covers 7 bases. V trimming: 2 bases; J trimming: 2 bases; junction bases outside the gene matches: 6. The CDR3 length is 15 residues. Germline V gene sequence: CDR1 LGHNA, CDR2 YSLEER. CDR3 nucleotides: TGCGCCAGCAGCCAATTTACAGGGGCGACCTACGAGCAGTACTTC. Translation gives CASSQFTGATYEQYF.

This chain joins TRBV11-3 and TRBJ2-1; D is undetermined. With 5 bases removed from V and 5 bases from J, the gap between germline ends came to 13 bases. The germline CDR1 and CDR2 sequences are SGHNT and YENEEA. The CDR3 has 14 amino acids. CDR3 nucleotides: TGTGCCAGCAGCCCTATGGGCAGCCACAATGAGCAGTTCTTC. This encodes CASSPMGSHNEQFF. Supplemented by reference TRBV11-3 and TRBJ2-1, the full variable domain reads EAGVVQSPRYKIIEKKQPVAFWCNPISGHNTLYWYLQNLGQGPELLIRYENEEAVDDSQLPKDRFSAERLKGVDSTLKIQPAELGDSAVYLCASSPMGSHNEQFFGPGTRLTVL.

The genes are TRBV4-3 and TRBJ2-1; TRBD2 aligns across 14 bases. The trim removed 4 bases at V and 7 bases at J, leaving 6 bases unmatched. CDR1 is LGHNA and CDR2 is YSLEER in the germline V gene. The CDR3 is made up of 16 amino acids. The CDR3 coding sequence is TGCGCCAGCAGCCCCCGACTAGCGGGAGGGCCGAATGAGCAGTTCTTC. It is translated as CASSPRLAGGPNEQFF.

This chain uses TRBV5-1 with TRBJ2-2, with D possibly matching TRBD1 (6 bases). The CDR3 is made up of 15 amino acids. Germline values: CDR1 SGHRS, CDR2 YFSETQ. The V gene lost 3 bases and the J gene lost 0 bases, with 9 bases spanning the gap. For the CDR3, the DNA is TGCGCCAGCAGCTCGGGACAACCGAACACCGGGGAGCTGTTTTTT. As protein: CASSSGQPNTGELFF.

The chain uses TRBV4-1 and TRBJ2-7; 9 bases are shared with TRBD2. V gave up 0 bases and J gave up 4 bases; unmatched junction bases: 10. The CDR3 is 17 residues long. Germline loops: CDR1 MGHRA, CDR2 YSYEKL. The CDR3 DNA sequence: TGCGCCAGCAGCCAAGATCAACTAGCGGGTGTTTTTTACGAGCAGTACTTC. Encoded protein: CASSQDQLAGVFYEQYF.

About this clone: Compared with germline, one end of the junction differs, possibly owing to a read error. The gene calls are TRBV5-1 and TRBJ1-2; possible D gene TRBD1, 6 bases. The CDR3 covers 13 residues. Per the germline V gene, CDR1 is SGHRS and CDR2 is YFSETQ. The CDR3 region has the DNA TGCGCCAGCAGCCTTACTTCCCCCTGGGGGCGATCCTTC. It codes for CASSLTSPWGRSF.

The rearrangement joins TRBV30 to TRBJ1-1; 9 bases agree with TRBD1. Germline trimming cut 6 bases from V and 7 bases from J; bases unmatched to any gene: 12. Germline-derived CDR1 and CDR2 are GTSNPN and SVGIG (reference sequence). This CDR3 has 14 amino acids. The CDR3 DNA sequence: TGTGCCTGCCGGTTGCGGGACAGGGAAAATGAAGCTTTCTTT. This sequence encodes CACRLRDRENEAFF.

CDR3 sequence: CASSLRGNNEKLFF. CDR3 nucleotide sequence: TGCGCCAGCAGCCTTAGGGGAAATAATGAAAAACTGTTTTTT. This chain joins TRBV4-3 and TRBJ1-4; D is possibly TRBD1 (5 bases). Trimming removed 4 bases from V and 4 bases from J, with 10 bases in between. The CDR3 runs 14 residues. Germline CDR1 is LGHNA and CDR2 is YSLEER.

The chain couples TRBV15 to TRBJ1-1; D is unresolved. Germline V gene data show CDR1 as LNHNV and CDR2 as YYDKDF (reference sequence). CDR3 length: 14 residues. Trimming removed 5 bases from V and 4 bases from J, with 14 bases in between. Written as DNA, the CDR3 is TGTGCCACCAGCCCCCAATATGAGGGCACTGAAGCTTTCTTT. Amino acids: CATSPQYEGTEAFF.

This chain connects TRBV13 to TRBJ2-5; 8 nucleotides line up with TRBD2. The CDR3 runs 14 residues. After removal of 3 bases from V and 5 bases from J, the junction contained 5 bases not matched to a gene. Germline CDR1 is PRHDT and CDR2 is FYEKMQ (reference sequence). CDR3 in amino acids: CASSFAGGVETQYF. The CDR3 DNA follows: TGTGCCAGCAGCTTCGCGGGGGGTGTGGAGACCCAGTACTTC.

J is TRBJ1-5 and V is TRBV19; 7 bases line up with TRBD1. The CDR3 spans 14 residues. With 3 bases clipped from V and 7 bases from J, the junction kept 6 bases outside the gene matches. In germline, CDR1 is LNHDA, CDR2 SQIVND (reference sequence). The DNA for the CDR3 is TGTGCCAGTAGTATGTGGCAGGGGGACCAGCCCCAGCATTTT. Translating it yields CASSMWQGDQPQHF.

This chain links TRBV29-1 with TRBJ2-2; TRBD2 matches 7 bases. The CDR3 is made up of 12 amino acids. V lost 5 bases, J lost 6 bases, and 3 bases stayed unmatched. From germline, CDR1 is SQVTM and CDR2 ANQGSEA. The CDR3 region is CSVSAGAGELFF. Written as DNA, the CDR3 is TGCAGCGTTTCGGCGGGAGCCGGGGAGCTGTTTTTT.

The chain links TRBV11-1 to TRBJ1-6; TRBD1 agrees at 7 bases. Germline V lookup: CDR1 SGHAT, CDR2 FQDESV (reference sequence). V lost 5 bases and J lost 12; bases outside the gene matches: 10. This CDR3 has 14 amino acids. The CDR3 loop reads CASSPRQGSKPLHF. CDR3 DNA sequence: TGTGCCAGCAGCCCACGACAGGGTAGTAAACCCCTCCACTTT.

V and J are TRBV9 and TRBJ2-5; perhaps TRBD1 as D (5 bases). The ends were cut back, 1 base at V and 4 bases at J, with 11 bases in the middle. The germline V gene encodes CDR1 SGDLS and CDR2 YYNGEE. This CDR3 spans 14 amino acids. The DNA of the CDR3 is TGTGCCAGCAGCGTACAGGGTACGTTAGAGACCCAGTACTTC. The encoded protein is CASSVQGTLETQYF.

V usage is TRBV4-3 and J usage is TRBJ2-1; D is possibly TRBD2 (5 bases). This CDR3 has 16 residues. V was shortened by 1 base and J by 0 bases, with 10 bases between the two germline ends. CDR1 LGHNA and CDR2 YSLEER come from the germline V gene. CDR3 nucleotides: TGCGCCAGCAGCCAAGGCGGGCTGGGCTCCTACAATGAGCAGTTCTTC. Its translation is CASSQGGLGSYNEQFF.

The rearrangement uses TRBV7-4 and TRBJ1-1; 8 bases match TRBD1. In germline, CDR1 is SGHVT, CDR2 SQSDAQ. The junction had 13 bases not matched to a gene; V was cut back by 5 bases and J by 14 bases. The CDR3 extends over 13 amino acids. Here the CDR3 DNA reads TGTGCCAGCAGCCCCCGACCGGGACAGGCCCCGTTCTTT. This encodes CASSPRPGQAPFF.

DNA for the CDR3: TGCGCCAGCAGCTTGTCTACGGTGAACACTGAAGCTTTCTTT. This translates into CASSLSTVNTEAFF. The chain links TRBV5-1 to TRBJ1-1, with D unresolved. This CDR3 has 14 amino acids. CDR1 is SGHRS, CDR2 YFSETQ, per germline. Trimming stripped 1 base from V and 0 bases from J, with 7 bases between. Combining the CDR3 with reference TRBV5-1 and TRBJ1-1 gives the whole variable domain KAGVTQTPRYLIKTRGQQVTLSCSPISGHRSVSWYQQTPGQGLQFLFEYFSETQRNKGNFPGRFSGRQFSNSRSEMNVSTLELGDSALYLCASSLSTVNTEAFFGQGTRLTVV.

The CDR3 protein is CASSSFPGSGYTF. The DNA for the CDR3 is TGTGCCAGCAGTTCATTTCCGGGTAGCGGCTACACCTTC. The genes are TRBV11-1 and TRBJ1-2; D unresolved. The CDR3 is 13 amino acids. V was cut by 6 bases and J by 8 bases, with 16 bases left in between. Germline loops: CDR1 SGHAT, CDR2 FQDESV (reference sequence).

This clone was counted only a few times. The V gene is TRBV19, the J gene TRBJ1-5; D unresolved. CDR3 length equals 15 residues. V gave up 6 bases and J gave up 2 bases, with 14 bases separating them. CDR1 is LNHDA and CDR2 is SQIVND in the germline V gene (reference sequence). The CDR3 bases are TGTGCCAGTAGAGGTTCCGACCGGGGCAATCAGCCCCAGCATTTT. Translated: CASRGSDRGNQPQHF.

This clone has only a few counts. V and J are TRBV6-5 and TRBJ1-2; 8 bases agree with TRBD1. Looked up from germline, CDR1 is MNHEY and CDR2 is SVGAGI. This CDR3 contains 13 residues. Trimming at V came to 2 bases and at J to 11 bases, leaving 7 bases not matched to a gene. For the CDR3, the DNA is TGTGCCAGCAGTTACGACGGACAGGGCCTTTACACCTTC. Translating it yields CASSYDGQGLYTF.